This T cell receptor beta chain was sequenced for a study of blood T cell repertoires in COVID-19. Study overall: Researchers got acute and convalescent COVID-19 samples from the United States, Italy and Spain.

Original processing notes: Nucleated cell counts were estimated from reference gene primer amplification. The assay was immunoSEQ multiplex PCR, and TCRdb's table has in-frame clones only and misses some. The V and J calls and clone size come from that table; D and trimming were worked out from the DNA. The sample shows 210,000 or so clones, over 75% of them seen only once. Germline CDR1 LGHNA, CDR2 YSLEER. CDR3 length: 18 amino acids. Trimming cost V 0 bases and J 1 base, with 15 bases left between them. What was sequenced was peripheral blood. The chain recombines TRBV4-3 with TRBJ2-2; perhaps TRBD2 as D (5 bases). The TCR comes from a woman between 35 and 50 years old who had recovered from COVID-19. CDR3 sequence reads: CASSQEGGWRVNTGELFF. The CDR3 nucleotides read TGCGCCAGCAGCCAAGAAGGCGGCTGGCGGGTGAACACCGGGGAGCTGTTTTTT.